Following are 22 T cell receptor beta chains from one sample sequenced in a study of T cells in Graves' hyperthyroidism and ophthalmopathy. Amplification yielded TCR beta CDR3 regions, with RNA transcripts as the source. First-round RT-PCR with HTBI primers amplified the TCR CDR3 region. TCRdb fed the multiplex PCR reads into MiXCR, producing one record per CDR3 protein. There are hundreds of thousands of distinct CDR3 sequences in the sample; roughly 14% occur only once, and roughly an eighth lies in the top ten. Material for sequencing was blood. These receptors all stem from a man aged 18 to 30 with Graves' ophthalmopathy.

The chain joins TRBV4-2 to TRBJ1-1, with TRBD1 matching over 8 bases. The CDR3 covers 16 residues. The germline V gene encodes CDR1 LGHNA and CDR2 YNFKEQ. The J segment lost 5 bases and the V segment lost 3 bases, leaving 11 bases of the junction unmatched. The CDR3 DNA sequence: TGTGCCAGCAGCCATGATGCGGGACAGGCATTAACTGAAGCTTTCTTT. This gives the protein CASSHDAGQALTEAFF.

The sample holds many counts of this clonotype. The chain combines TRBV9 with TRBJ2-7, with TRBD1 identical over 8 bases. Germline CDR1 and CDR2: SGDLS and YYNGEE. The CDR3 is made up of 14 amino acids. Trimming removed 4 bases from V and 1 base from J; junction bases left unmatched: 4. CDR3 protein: CASSPWTGSYEQYF. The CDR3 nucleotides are TGTGCCAGCAGCCCTTGGACAGGGTCCTACGAGCAGTACTTC.

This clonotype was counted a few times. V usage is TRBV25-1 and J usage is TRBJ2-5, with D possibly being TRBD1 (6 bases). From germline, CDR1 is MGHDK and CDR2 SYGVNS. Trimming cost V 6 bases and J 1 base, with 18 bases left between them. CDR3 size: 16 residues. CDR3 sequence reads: CASRNLDSNFQETQYF. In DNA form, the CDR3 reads TGTGCCAGCAGAAATTTGGACAGTAATTTCCAAGAGACCCAGTACTTC.

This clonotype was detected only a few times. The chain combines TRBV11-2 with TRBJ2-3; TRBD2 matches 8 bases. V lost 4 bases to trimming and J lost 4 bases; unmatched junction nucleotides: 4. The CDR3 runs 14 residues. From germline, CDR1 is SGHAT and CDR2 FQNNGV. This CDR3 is CASSSTSGPDTQYF. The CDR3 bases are TGTGCCAGCAGCTCCACTAGCGGTCCAGATACGCAGTATTTT.

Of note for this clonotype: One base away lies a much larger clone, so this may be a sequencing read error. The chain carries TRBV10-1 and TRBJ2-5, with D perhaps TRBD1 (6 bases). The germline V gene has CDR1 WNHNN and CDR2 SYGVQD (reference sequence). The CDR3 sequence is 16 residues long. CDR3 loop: CASSESSRGSEEAQYF. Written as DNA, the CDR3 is TGCGCCAGCAGTGAGAGTTCAAGGGGGAGCGAAGAGGCCCAGTACTTC.

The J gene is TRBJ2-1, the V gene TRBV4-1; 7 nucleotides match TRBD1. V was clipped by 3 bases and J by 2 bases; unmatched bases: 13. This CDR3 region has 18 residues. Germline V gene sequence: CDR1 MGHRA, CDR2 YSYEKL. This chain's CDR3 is CASSQRGLTTGPYNEQFF. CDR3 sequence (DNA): TGCGCCAGCAGCCAGAGGGGCCTGACGACAGGGCCCTACAATGAGCAGTTCTTC.

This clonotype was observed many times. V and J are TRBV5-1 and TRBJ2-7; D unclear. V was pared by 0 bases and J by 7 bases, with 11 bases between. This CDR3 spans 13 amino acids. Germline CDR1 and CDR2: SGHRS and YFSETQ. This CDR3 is CASSLGLSREQYF. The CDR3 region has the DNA TGCGCCAGCAGCTTGGGGCTCTCGAGGGAGCAGTACTTC.

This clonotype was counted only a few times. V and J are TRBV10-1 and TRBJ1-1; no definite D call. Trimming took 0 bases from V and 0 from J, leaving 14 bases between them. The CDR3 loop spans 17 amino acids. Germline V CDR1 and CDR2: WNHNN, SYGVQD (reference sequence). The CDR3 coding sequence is TGCGCCAGCAGTGAGTCGACTGGGATTAGGGTGAACACTGAAGCTTTCTTT. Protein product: CASSESTGIRVNTEAFF.

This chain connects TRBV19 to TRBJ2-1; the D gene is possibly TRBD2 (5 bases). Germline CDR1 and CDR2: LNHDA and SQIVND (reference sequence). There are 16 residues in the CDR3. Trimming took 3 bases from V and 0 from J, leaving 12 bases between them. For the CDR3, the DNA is TGTGCCAGTAGTATGGTGGGAGTGATCTCCTACAATGAGCAGTTCTTC. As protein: CASSMVGVISYNEQFF.

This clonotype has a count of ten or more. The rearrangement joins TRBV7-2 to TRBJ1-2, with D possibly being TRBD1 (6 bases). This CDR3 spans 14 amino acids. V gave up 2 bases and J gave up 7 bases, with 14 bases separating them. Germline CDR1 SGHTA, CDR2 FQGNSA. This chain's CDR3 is CASSLTGPGGGYTF. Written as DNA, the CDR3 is TGTGCCAGCAGCTTAACAGGGCCGGGGGGTGGCTACACCTTC.

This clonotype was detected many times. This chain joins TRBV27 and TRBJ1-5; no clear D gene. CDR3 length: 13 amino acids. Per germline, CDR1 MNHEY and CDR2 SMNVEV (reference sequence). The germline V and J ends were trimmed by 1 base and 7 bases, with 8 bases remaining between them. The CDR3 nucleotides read TGTGCCAGCAGTTTATGGGTAGGGCAGCCCCAGCATTTT. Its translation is CASSLWVGQPQHF.

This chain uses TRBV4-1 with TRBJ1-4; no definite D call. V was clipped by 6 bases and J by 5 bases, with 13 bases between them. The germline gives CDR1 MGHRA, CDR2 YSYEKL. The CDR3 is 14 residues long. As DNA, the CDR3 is TGCGCCAGCAGTCCTACGACGGTGAATGAAAAACTGTTTTTT. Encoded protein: CASSPTTVNEKLFF.

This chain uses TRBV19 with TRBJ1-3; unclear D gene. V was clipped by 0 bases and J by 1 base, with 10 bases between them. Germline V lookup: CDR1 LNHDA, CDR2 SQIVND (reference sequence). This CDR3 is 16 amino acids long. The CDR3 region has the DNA TGTGCCAGTAGTATAGATCCTCCCAGATCTGGAAACACCATATATTTT. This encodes CASSIDPPRSGNTIYF.

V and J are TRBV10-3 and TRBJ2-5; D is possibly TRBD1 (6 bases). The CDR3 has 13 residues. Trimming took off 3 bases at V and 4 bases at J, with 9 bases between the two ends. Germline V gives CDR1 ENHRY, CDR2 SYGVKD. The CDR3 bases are TGTGCCATCAGTGAAGGGACACGAGAGACCCAGTACTTC. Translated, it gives CAISEGTRETQYF.

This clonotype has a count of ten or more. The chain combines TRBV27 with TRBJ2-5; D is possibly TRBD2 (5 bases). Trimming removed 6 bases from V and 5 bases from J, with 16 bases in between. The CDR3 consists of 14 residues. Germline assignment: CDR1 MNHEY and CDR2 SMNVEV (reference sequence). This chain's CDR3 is CASSPTTAGETQYF. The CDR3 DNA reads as TGTGCCAGCAGCCCGACTACGGCTGGGGAGACCCAGTACTTC.

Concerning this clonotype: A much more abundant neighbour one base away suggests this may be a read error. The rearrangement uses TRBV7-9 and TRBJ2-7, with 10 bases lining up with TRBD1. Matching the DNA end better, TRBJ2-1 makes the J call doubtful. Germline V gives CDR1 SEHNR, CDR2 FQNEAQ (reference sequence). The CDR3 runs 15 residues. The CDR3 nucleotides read TGTGCCAGCAGCTTAGGGGACAGGGGAACCTACGAGCAGTTCTTC. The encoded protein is CASSLGDRGTYEQFF.

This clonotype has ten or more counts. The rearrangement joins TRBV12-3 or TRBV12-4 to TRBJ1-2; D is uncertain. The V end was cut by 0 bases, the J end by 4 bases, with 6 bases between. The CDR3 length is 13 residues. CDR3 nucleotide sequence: TGTGCCAGCAGTTTAGCAGTCCGCTATGGCTACACCTTC. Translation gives CASSLAVRYGYTF.

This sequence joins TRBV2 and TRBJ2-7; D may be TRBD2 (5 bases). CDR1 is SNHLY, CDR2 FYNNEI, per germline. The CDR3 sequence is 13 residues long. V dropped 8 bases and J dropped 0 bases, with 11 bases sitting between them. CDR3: CASGKGSSYEQYF. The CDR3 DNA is TGTGCCAGCGGAAAAGGGAGCTCCTACGAGCAGTACTTC.

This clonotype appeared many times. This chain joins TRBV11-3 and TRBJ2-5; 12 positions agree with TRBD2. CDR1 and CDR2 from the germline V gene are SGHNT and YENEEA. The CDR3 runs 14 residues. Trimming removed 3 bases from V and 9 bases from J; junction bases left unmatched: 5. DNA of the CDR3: TGTGCCAGCAGCTTCGGGACTAGCGGGTCGGCCCAGTACTTC. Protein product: CASSFGTSGSAQYF.

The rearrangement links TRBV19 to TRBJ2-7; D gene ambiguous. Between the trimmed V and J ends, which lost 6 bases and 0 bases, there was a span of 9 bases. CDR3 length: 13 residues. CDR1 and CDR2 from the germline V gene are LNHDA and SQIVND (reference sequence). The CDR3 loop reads CASRGSSSYEQYF. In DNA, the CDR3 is TGTGCCAGTAGAGGCAGTAGCTCCTACGAGCAGTACTTC.

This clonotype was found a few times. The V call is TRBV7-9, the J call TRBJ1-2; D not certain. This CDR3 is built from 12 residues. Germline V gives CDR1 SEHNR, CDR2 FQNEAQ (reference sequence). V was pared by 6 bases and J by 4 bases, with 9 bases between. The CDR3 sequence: CASRFLVYGYTF. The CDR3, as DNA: TGTGCCAGCAGGTTTTTGGTCTATGGCTACACCTTC.

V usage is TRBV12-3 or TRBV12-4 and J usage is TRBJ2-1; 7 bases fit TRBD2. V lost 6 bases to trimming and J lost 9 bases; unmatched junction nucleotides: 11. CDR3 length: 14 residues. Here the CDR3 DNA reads TGTGCCAGCAGCGTAGCGGGCGGCCCAGTTGAGCAGTTCTTC. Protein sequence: CASSVAGGPVEQFF.